Listed below are T cell receptor beta chains from one sample, sequenced in a study of blood T cell repertoires in COVID-19. This table comes from immunoSEQ multiplex PCR, and its TCRdb copy is limited to in-frame clones, with some not included. The sample includes 70,000 to 95,000 clones, just under 80% of them seen just once. Sequencing was performed on peripheral blood. These receptors all stem from a human donor in a cohort sampled during active COVID-19. Each CDR3 is given with its conserved first and last residue. Each record gives: D gene, clone size, J gene, V gene, CDR3 DNA, CDR3 protein. D genes are given only for firm matches. Size tells how often a clone was seen (once, few, many) or the class of an expanded clone, and some rows leave it out.

TRBD2 - TRBJ2-1 TRBV18 TGTGCCAGCTCTTTATTGGGGGGGGACAATGAGCAGTTCTTC CASSLLGGDNEQFF
TRBD2 - TRBJ2-3 TRBV5-6 TGTGCCAGCAGCTTTAGGCTAGCGGGAGGGTATCGTGATACGCAGTATTTT CASSFRLAGGYRDTQYF
- - TRBJ2-2 TRBV5-1 TGCGCCAGCAGCACTCATACAGGGCCCGGGGAGCTGTTTTTT CASSTHTGPGELFF
TRBD1 - TRBJ1-1 TRBV28 TGTGCCAGCAGTTCTCCGGGACAGGGGACTGAAGCTTTCTTT CASSSPGQGTEAFF
- - TRBJ2-7 TRBV10-3 TGTGCCAGCGGGACGGTATCCTCCTACGAGCAGTACTTC CASGTVSSYEQYF
- - TRBJ2-6 TRBV24-1 TGTGCCGCGTCCTCCGGGGCCAACGTCCTGACTTTC CAASSGANVLTF
TRBD1 - TRBJ1-2 TRBV18 TGTGCCAGCTCACCGACGACAGGGGGTAACTATGGCTACACCTTC CASSPTTGGNYGYTF
- - TRBJ1-1 TRBV25-1 TGTGCCAGCAGTGAATGCGGGGCCTTTTCCTACACTGAAGCTTTCTTT CASSECGAFSYTEAFF
- - TRBJ1-1 TRBV5-1 TGCGCCAGCAGCCCCGAGGGAGTCACTGAAGCTTTCTTT CASSPEGVTEAFF
- - TRBJ1-5 TRBV15 TGTGCCACCAGCAGCCCAGGGGGCAATCAGCCCCAGCATTTT CATSSPGGNQPQHF
- - TRBJ1-3 TRBV5-1 TGCGCCAGCAGCTTGGCCGTAGCAGGGAATGGAAACACCATATATTTT CASSLAVAGNGNTIYF
TRBD2 - TRBJ2-3 TRBV15 TGTGCCACCAGCAAAGGGGGCGGGAGGGCCACAGATACGCAGTATTTT CATSKGGGRATDTQYF
TRBD1 - TRBJ1-1 TRBV28 TGTGCCAGCAGTTCCTCCGGGACAGGGGGCAGGGCTGAAGCTTTCTTT CASSSSGTGGRAEAFF
- - TRBJ1-5 TRBV19 TGTGCCAGTAGTATCGACGGGAATCAGCCCCAGCATTTT CASSIDGNQPQHF
TRBD2 - TRBJ2-1 TRBV19 TGTGCCAGTAGTATAGAGGCGGGAGGGTCCTACAATGAGCAGTTCTTC CASSIEAGGSYNEQFF
TRBD2 - TRBJ2-1 TRBV5-1 TGCGCCAGCACATTAGCGGGGGTGAATGAGCAGTTCTTC CASTLAGVNEQFF
- - TRBJ2-7 TRBV28 TGTGCCAGCAGTTTGTTTCTAGTTTATTCCGAGCAGTACTTC CASSLFLVYSEQYF
TRBD1 few TRBJ1-2 TRBV2 TGTGCCAGCAGCGGGGACAGGGGAGCTGGCTACACCTTC CASSGDRGAGYTF
TRBD1 - TRBJ1-4 TRBV20-1 TGCAGTGCTAGTGAGGGGGCAAGAAATGAAAAACTGTTTTTT CSASEGARNEKLFF
- - TRBJ1-1 TRBV19 TGTGCCAGTAGTATAGGACAACCGGGACACGGGGGGACTGAAGCTTTCTTT CASSIGQPGHGGTEAFF
TRBD1 few TRBJ1-5 TRBV7-2 TGTGCCAGCAGCCAGGACAGGGTAAGAGGTCAGCCCCAGCATTTT CASSQDRVRGQPQHF
- - TRBJ1-4 TRBV15 TGTGCCACCAGCAGAGATGGGGAGGCTAATTATGAAAAACTGTTTTTT CATSRDGEANYEKLFF
TRBD1 - TRBJ1-2 TRBV30 TGTGCCTGGAGTGTAGATGTCTACAGGGGGATTGGCTACACCTTC CAWSVDVYRGIGYTF
TRBD1 - TRBJ1-3 TRBV6-6 TGTGCCAGCATCTCCGGGACAGGGAGCTCTGGAAACACCATATATTTT CASISGTGSSGNTIYF
TRBD1 - TRBJ1-2 TRBV7-2 TGTGCCAGCAGCTCTTGGGGACAGGGTCGGGTTTATGGCTACACCTTC CASSSWGQGRVYGYTF
- - TRBJ1-2 TRBV18 TGTGCCAGCTCACCACTAGTAGGGGGAGCTAACTATGGCTACACCTTC CASSPLVGGANYGYTF
- few TRBJ1-6 TRBV28 TGTGCCAGCAGTTTAGGGGGGGGCAGGGACAATTCACCCCTCCACTTT CASSLGGGRDNSPLHF
- - TRBJ1-2 TRBV6-5 TGTGCCAGCAGTTACTCGGGGGGTGGCTATGGCTACACCTTC CASSYSGGGYGYTF
- many TRBJ1-2 TRBV5-6 TGTGCCAGCAGCTTGGTATCAGGGTACTATGGCTACACCTTC CASSLVSGYYGYTF
TRBD1 few TRBJ2-4 TRBV5-1 TGCGCCAGCAGCCCGCCCATGAACAGGGGGCTAGACATTCAGTACTTC CASSPPMNRGLDIQYF
- - TRBJ2-5 TRBV7-2 TGTGCCAGCAGCTTAGATAGTCTGGAGACCCAGTACTTC CASSLDSLETQYF
TRBD2 - TRBJ2-5 TRBV7-9 TGTGCCAGCAGCTGGGGACTAGCGGGGTACCAAGAGACCCAGTACTTC CASSWGLAGYQETQYF
- - TRBJ1-1 TRBV29-1 TGCAGCGTCCTCCTGAACACTGAAGCTTTCTTT CSVLLNTEAFF
TRBD2 - TRBJ2-3 TRBV6-5 TGTGCCAGCAGTCGAAAGCGGGAGTCCACAGATACGCAGTATTTT CASSRKRESTDTQYF
TRBD2 - TRBJ2-3 TRBV6-6 TGTGCCAGCAGTTATCGTCGGGGGGGCACAGATACGCAGTATTTT CASSYRRGGTDTQYF
- few TRBJ1-5 TRBV30 TGTGCCTGGAGTGTCGCGGGAGCTACTAGCAATCAGCCCCAGCATTTT CAWSVAGATSNQPQHF
- once TRBJ1-2 TRBV24-1 TGTGCCACCAGTGATTCCTCTGGACGAAGAGAGGGAGGCTACACCTTC CATSDSSGRREGGYTF
- - TRBJ2-4 TRBV11-1 TGTGCCAGCAGCTTTCGCGGTGCCAAAAACATTCAGTACTTC CASSFRGAKNIQYF
- few TRBJ1-1 TRBV3-1/TRBV3-2 TGTGCCAGCAGCCAGGAGGGGAGGATATCTGAAGCTTTCTTT CASSQEGRISEAFF
- - TRBJ1-2 TRBV28 TGTGCCAGCACCGAAACGGGGTTAGCTAACTATGGCTACACCTTC CASTETGLANYGYTF
TRBD1 - TRBJ1-4 TRBV15 TGTGCCACCAGCAGCGGGAACAGGGGGGCTATCGAAAAACTGTTTTTT CATSSGNRGAIEKLFF
- - TRBJ2-3 TRBV13 TGTGCCAGCAGCTTTCGGGTGACTAGCACAGATACGCAGTATTTT CASSFRVTSTDTQYF
TRBD2 - TRBJ2-1 TRBV28 TGTGCCAGCTCCCGTGGCGGGGGGAGCTCCTACAATGAGCAGTTCTTC CASSRGGGSSYNEQFF
- - TRBJ1-1 TRBV18 TGTGCCAGCTCACCTTTGGAGCGGGAAACTGAAGCTTTCTTT CASSPLERETEAFF
- - TRBJ2-2 TRBV15 TGTGCCACCAGCAGAGGTAGCGGTACCGGGGAGCTGTTTTTT CATSRGSGTGELFF
TRBD2 - TRBJ2-1 TRBV3-1/TRBV3-2 TGTGCCAGCAGGTCGACTAGCGGGAGAGGAAGAGAGCAGTTCTTC CASRSTSGRGREQFF
TRBD1 - TRBJ1-4 TRBV28 TGTGCCAGCAGTTTAGGGTCAGGGGGCGATGAAAAACTGTTTTTT CASSLGSGGDEKLFF